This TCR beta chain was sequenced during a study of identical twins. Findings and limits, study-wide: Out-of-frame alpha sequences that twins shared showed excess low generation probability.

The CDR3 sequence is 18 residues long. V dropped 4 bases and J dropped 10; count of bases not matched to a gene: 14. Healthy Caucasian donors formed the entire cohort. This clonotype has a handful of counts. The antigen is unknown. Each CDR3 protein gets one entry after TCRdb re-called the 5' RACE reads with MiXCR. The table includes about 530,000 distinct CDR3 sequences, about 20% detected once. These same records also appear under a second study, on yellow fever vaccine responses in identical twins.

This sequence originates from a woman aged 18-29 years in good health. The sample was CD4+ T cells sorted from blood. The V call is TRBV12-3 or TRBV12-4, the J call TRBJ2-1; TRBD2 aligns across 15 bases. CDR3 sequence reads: CASSSILGTSGRHWEQFF. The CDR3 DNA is TGTGCCAGCAGTTCCATTTTGGGGACTAGCGGGAGGCACTGGGAGCAGTTCTTC.